The clone carrying this T cell receptor beta chain was observed a handful of times. Its antigen is unknown. The record originates from a study of T-cell reconstitution after alpha-beta-depleted transplantation in children. Points from the study as a whole: The high TCRbeta diversity at day 60 in some patients came from surviving recipient T cells and thymic progenitors. After one year, T-cell counts and TCRbeta diversity mostly came from new T cells. In patients about two months after transplant, alpha-beta T cells reportedly arose from several hundred expanded graft clones.

For TCRbeta, the library was prepared with unique molecular identifiers. TCRdb reprocessed the PCR reads via MiXCR and lists one record per CDR3 protein. This repertoire shows hundreds of thousands of distinct CDR3 sequences, about 10% found once; its top ten account for around 2%. The CDR3 has 17 amino acids. V shed 0 bases and J shed 0 bases, with 14 bases lying between them. CDR1 is KGHSH, CDR2 LQKENI, per germline. The sequence was obtained from a child between 2 and 9 years old with inherited bone marrow failure, due to receive a stem cell transplant. The specimen was PBMCs, collected before TCRalphabeta/CD19-depleted stem cell transplant. This chain connects TRBV18 to TRBJ1-1; weak D call: TRBD1 (5 bases). CDR3 sequence: CASSPPGGGRVNTEAFF. Written as DNA, the CDR3 is TGTGCCAGCTCACCACCCGGGGGAGGTCGGGTGAACACTGAAGCTTTCTTT.